The text below deals with one T cell receptor beta chain. CD45RO negativity and positive selection for CCR7 defined naive CD8 cells, a population that excluded terminally differentiated effector memory CD45RA+ cells. Those who donated were healthy HIV-negative adults, with no recent acute infections or vaccinations reported. Nashville, Tennessee was home to all donors, each a Caucasian adult. Clones were sequenced by immunoSEQ multiplex PCR, and TCRdb holds only the in-frame ones, with some missing. The profile shows 800,000 to 950,000 clones, 96% of them singletons. The data were taken from a study of shared clonotypes between healthy human individuals. Study-level information: Samples came from a couple of female and a few male donors aged 18 to 49.

The CDR3 runs 18 residues. CDR1 is SGHVS, CDR2 FNYEAQ, per germline. V dropped 4 bases and J dropped 2; count of bases not matched to a gene: 16. Sequenced: naive CD8+ T cells sorted from blood. This rearrangement joins TRBV7-6 to TRBJ2-5, with 7 bases aligning to TRBD2. This sequence originates from a man aged 30-40 years in good health. The DNA for the CDR3 is TGTGCCAGCAGCTCGAGCCGGGACTACCATAATGGGCAAGAGACCCAGTACTTC. Amino acids: CASSSSRDYHNGQETQYF.